This T cell receptor beta chain emerged from a study of T cell changes during pregnancy in multiple sclerosis. Some clones are missing from TCRdb's copy, which holds only in-frame ones; the method was immunoSEQ multiplex PCR. The sample shows almost 50,000 clones, roughly nine tenths of them seen only once. The CDR3 sequence is 17 residues long. The V gene's germline CDR1 is LGHNT and CDR2 FRNRAP. The V gene end was trimmed by 2 bases and the J gene end by 4 bases; junction bases not matched to a gene: 7. The chain carries TRBV12-5 and TRBJ2-3, with 12 bases that match TRBD2. The clonotype originates from a female donor with multiple sclerosis, enrolled in a pregnancy study. The sequencing here drew on CD8+ T cells from peripheral blood mononuclear cells, taken after pregnancy. The CDR3 coding sequence is TGTGCTAGTGGTTTGTACCTGACTAGCGGGGGTGCAGATACGCAGTATTTT. It translates to CASGLYLTSGGADTQYF.